The rows below give T cell receptor beta chains drawn from one sample of a study of beta chain features in type 1 diabetes. Clones were read by immunoSEQ multiplex PCR, and TCRdb kept only the in-frame ones, dropping some. This table has some 160,000 clones, roughly 9% appearing once. What was sequenced was central memory CD4+ T cells from blood. These receptors originate from a woman aged 30 to 39 with type 1 diabetes. The CDR3 runs from the conserved cysteine through the conserved F or W. A D gene is named only where the DNA matches it firmly. Part of the rows lack a size; the others show once, few, many or a class for expanded clones.

size	V	J	D	CDR3	DNA
few	TRBV5-1	TRBJ2-5	NA	CASSPSQETQYF	TGCGCCAGCAGTCCCAGCCAAGAGACCCAGTACTTC
few	TRBV5-4	TRBJ2-3	TRBD2	CASSSQGGDYTDTQYF	TGTGCCAGCAGCTCGCAGGGAGGGGACTACACAGATACGCAGTATTTT
few	TRBV7-2	TRBJ1-4	TRBD1	CASSPGTGLEKLFF	TGTGCCAGCAGCCCAGGGACAGGCCTTGAAAAACTGTTTTTT
NA	TRBV25-1	TRBJ1-4	TRBD1	CASSEPSQGAGEKLFF	TGTGCCAGCAGTGAACCCTCACAGGGGGCGGGTGAAAAACTGTTTTTT
few	TRBV5-1	TRBJ2-1	TRBD2	CASSLSLAGVNEQFF	TGCGCCAGCAGCTTGTCTTTAGCGGGAGTCAATGAGCAGTTCTTC
many	TRBV4-1	TRBJ1-4	NA	CASSQVMGTINEKLFF	TGCGCCAGCAGCCAAGTTATGGGGACAATTAATGAAAAACTGTTTTTT
few	TRBV28	TRBJ2-7	TRBD2	CASSPVLAADYEQYF	TGTGCCAGCAGCCCCGTACTAGCGGCTGACTACGAGCAGTACTTC
NA	TRBV11-2	TRBJ2-5	TRBD2	CASSLLAVIQETQYF	TGTGCCAGCAGCCTTCTAGCGGTGATCCAAGAGACCCAGTACTTC
NA	TRBV7-9	TRBJ1-4	TRBD1	CASTPDRDNEKLFF	TGTGCCAGCACCCCCGACAGGGATAATGAAAAACTGTTTTTT
few	TRBV19	TRBJ2-7	NA	CASSIDGGYEQYF	TGTGCCAGTAGTATCGACGGGGGATACGAGCAGTACTTC
NA	TRBV4-2	TRBJ1-4	NA	CASSLGRGWNEKLFF	TGTGCCAGCAGCTTGGGCAGGGGATGGAATGAAAAACTGTTTTTT
few	TRBV6-6	TRBJ2-5	TRBD1	CASRPTGFGQETQYF	TGTGCCAGCAGGCCGACAGGGTTTGGGCAAGAGACCCAGTACTTC
NA	TRBV5-4	TRBJ2-1	NA	CASINQGASGNEQFF	TGTGCCAGCATCAATCAGGGGGCTAGCGGCAATGAGCAGTTCTTC
NA	TRBV28	TRBJ2-4	TRBD1	CASRTSGGSKNIQYF	TGTGCCAGCAGAACTTCAGGGGGAAGCAAAAACATTCAGTACTTC
NA	TRBV6-5	TRBJ2-7	TRBD2	CASSRLAAPSYEQYF	TGTGCCAGCAGCCGACTAGCGGCCCCCTCCTACGAGCAGTACTTC
NA	TRBV5-1	TRBJ2-4	TRBD2	CASAQLAGEDIQYF	TGCGCCAGCGCACAACTAGCGGGAGAAGACATTCAGTACTTC
few	TRBV10-3	TRBJ2-3	TRBD2	CAISGTSGRTDTQYF	TGTGCCATCAGCGGGACTAGCGGCCGCACAGATACGCAGTATTTT
NA	TRBV5-1	TRBJ2-1	TRBD2	CASSLDGGGTYNEQFF	TGCGCCAGCAGCTTGGACGGCGGGGGGACCTACAATGAGCAGTTCTTC
few	TRBV25-1	TRBJ2-4	TRBD1	CASSDQDRGGSNIQYF	TGTGCCAGCAGTGATCAGGACAGGGGTGGGTCCAACATTCAGTACTTC
NA	TRBV14	TRBJ2-3	TRBD2	CASRLGGRGTDTQYF	TGTGCCAGCAGGCTCGGGGGGAGAGGCACAGATACGCAGTATTTT
NA	TRBV9	TRBJ2-3	TRBD2	CASSPGLAEHVTQYF	TGTGCCAGCAGCCCGGGACTAGCGGAGCACGTTACGCAGTATTTT
few	TRBV19	TRBJ2-2	TRBD1	CASRTPGTGSGELFF	TGTGCCAGTAGAACCCCCGGGACAGGATCCGGGGAGCTGTTTTTT
few	TRBV5-1	TRBJ2-5	NA	CASSRAVSETQYF	TGCGCCAGCAGCCGAGCCGTAAGCGAGACCCAGTACTTC
NA	TRBV14	TRBJ2-4	NA	CASAPQFNNIQYF	TGTGCCAGCGCCCCGCAGTTTAACAACATTCAGTACTTC
NA	TRBV4-2	TRBJ2-7	TRBD2	CASSQGTSQISYEQYF	TGTGCCAGCAGCCAAGGGACTAGCCAAATCTCCTACGAGCAGTACTTC
few	TRBV6-1	TRBJ2-5	TRBD1	CASSRTGLETQYF	TGTGCCAGCAGTAGGACAGGGTTAGAGACCCAGTACTTC
NA	TRBV29-1	TRBJ2-5	NA	CSVEPQDQETQYF	TGCAGCGTTGAACCCCAGGACCAAGAGACCCAGTACTTC
NA	TRBV29-1	TRBJ2-1	NA	CSVGSASVYNEQFF	TGCAGCGTGGGTAGCGCTAGCGTTTACAATGAGCAGTTCTTC
NA	TRBV9	TRBJ2-3	NA	CASSVSAALADTQYF	TGTGCCAGCAGCGTTAGCGCGGCCCTTGCGGATACGCAGTATTTT
few	TRBV11-2	TRBJ1-1	NA	CASSLQVSNTEAFF	TGTGCCAGCAGCCTTCAGGTATCGAACACTGAAGCTTTCTTT
NA	TRBV5-1	TRBJ1-1	TRBD1	CASSLGWQGVGRDTEAFF	TGCGCCAGCAGCTTGGGTTGGCAGGGGGTGGGTCGCGACACTGAAGCTTTCTTT
few	TRBV14	TRBJ1-2	NA	CASSQEPRVYGYTF	TGTGCCAGCAGCCAAGAACCACGGGTATATGGCTACACCTTC
NA	TRBV11-2	TRBJ2-7	TRBD2	CASSLRGTTTSGRHEQYF	TGTGCCAGCAGCTTAAGGGGAACGACGACTAGCGGTCGCCACGAGCAGTACTTC
NA	TRBV28	TRBJ2-3	TRBD2	CASSREGGTDTQYF	TGTGCCAGCAGCCGGGAGGGCGGGACAGATACGCAGTATTTT
few	TRBV5-1	TRBJ2-3	TRBD1	CASSKGQGEDTQYF	TGCGCCAGCAGCAAGGGACAGGGGGAAGACACGCAGTATTTT
NA	TRBV5-4	TRBJ2-1	TRBD1	CASSFGQGAYNEQFF	TGTGCCAGCAGCTTTGGCCAGGGGGCGTACAATGAGCAGTTCTTC
few	TRBV5-1	TRBJ1-2	TRBD1	CASRVDQGAPGYTF	TGCGCCAGCAGAGTTGATCAGGGGGCGCCTGGCTACACCTTC
NA	TRBV27	TRBJ2-5	TRBD2	CASKGGSGSKETQYF	TGTGCCAGCAAGGGTGGCAGCGGGAGTAAGGAGACCCAGTACTTC
few	TRBV15	TRBJ1-2	NA	CATSRERDLNYGYTF	TGTGCCACCAGCAGAGAGCGGGATCTAAACTATGGCTACACCTTC
NA	TRBV6-6	TRBJ1-1	NA	CASSYSRSFKAFF	TGTGCCAGCAGTTACTCTCGTAGCTTTAAAGCTTTCTTT
few	TRBV6-5	TRBJ2-1	NA	CASSYSLRQEQFF	TGTGCCAGCAGTTACAGCCTTCGACAGGAGCAGTTCTTC
few	TRBV5-1	TRBJ1-1	NA	CASSLGVWGAEAFF	TGCGCCAGCAGCTTGGGGGTATGGGGGGCTGAAGCTTTCTTT
NA	TRBV7-8	TRBJ2-7	TRBD2	CASSPYRLAGIKFPYEQYF	TGTGCCAGCAGCCCCTACAGACTAGCGGGGATAAAATTTCCCTACGAGCAGTACTTC
NA	TRBV5-4	TRBJ1-1	NA	CASRRVERKNTEAFF	TGTGCCAGCAGGCGTGTCGAGCGAAAGAACACTGAAGCTTTCTTT
NA	TRBV11-2	TRBJ2-5	NA	CASSFYGAQETQYF	TGTGCCAGCAGCTTTTATGGAGCCCAAGAGACCCAGTACTTC
NA	TRBV15	TRBJ1-4	TRBD1	CATSTKQGSNEKLFF	TGTGCCACCAGCACCAAACAGGGGAGTAATGAAAAACTGTTTTTT
NA	TRBV6-5	TRBJ1-3	NA	CASSPGRDPGNTIYF	TGTGCCAGCAGTCCGGGGAGGGATCCTGGAAACACCATATATTTT
few	TRBV5-1	TRBJ2-1	NA	CASSLETGKGYNEQFF	TGCGCCAGCAGCTTGGAAACAGGGAAGGGATACAATGAGCAGTTCTTC
NA	TRBV6-1	TRBJ2-2	NA	CASSETRISGELFF	TGTGCCAGCAGTGAAACTAGAATATCCGGGGAGCTGTTTTTT
few	TRBV28	TRBJ2-7	TRBD1	CASSLTGETYEQYF	TGTGCCAGCAGTCTCACAGGGGAAACATACGAGCAGTACTTC
NA	TRBV5-6	TRBJ2-1	TRBD1	CASRQDREAYNEQFF	TGTGCCAGCAGACAAGACAGGGAAGCCTACAATGAGCAGTTCTTC
NA	TRBV7-2	TRBJ2-1	TRBD2	CASSSRLAGGHYNEQFF	TGTGCCAGCAGCTCTCGACTAGCGGGAGGACATTACAATGAGCAGTTCTTC
few	TRBV28	TRBJ1-2	TRBD1	CASILRDSGGYTF	TGTGCCAGCATCCTTAGGGACAGCGGTGGCTACACCTTC
few	TRBV4-1	TRBJ2-3	TRBD1	CASSLGTGRLPDTQYF	TGTGCCAGCAGCCTAGGGACAGGGCGCCTCCCAGATACGCAGTATTTT
few	TRBV5-4	TRBJ1-1	TRBD1	CASSFKTGGTEAFF	TGTGCCAGCAGCTTTAAGACAGGGGGCACTGAAGCTTTCTTT